A selection of T cell receptor beta chains follows, all from one sample in a study of blood T cell repertoires in COVID-19. Clones were sequenced by immunoSEQ multiplex PCR, and TCRdb holds only the in-frame ones, with some missing. The sample lists tens of thousands of clones; under 85% were seen once. Sequences were obtained from peripheral blood. The receptors were sampled from a woman older than 75 with acute or convalescent COVID-19. The CDR3 runs from the conserved cysteine through the conserved F or W. The D gene is left open where the match is weak. Expanded clones get a size class; other rows say once, few or many, or leave the size out.

J,D,size,length,V,DNA,CDR3
TRBJ2-1,.,.,16,TRBV9,TGTGCCAGCAGCGTAGACCCCCCGGGGTCTGCCAATGAGCAGTTCTTC,CASSVDPPGSANEQFF
TRBJ1-1,.,once,15,TRBV4-2,TGTGCCAGCAGCCAAGTCGCAGGGTCTCGGACTGAAGCTTTCTTT,CASSQVAGSRTEAFF
TRBJ1-1,TRBD1,.,14,TRBV19,TGTGCCAGTAGTAAGGGGCAGGGGGTCACTGAAGCTTTCTTT,CASSKGQGVTEAFF
TRBJ2-3,TRBD2,.,16,TRBV28,TGTGCCAGCAGCCTTACTAGCGGAGGCCCCACAGATACGCAGTATTTT,CASSLTSGGPTDTQYF
TRBJ1-1,.,.,13,TRBV12-3/TRBV12-4,TGTGCCAGCAGCTGGACAGCGAACACTGAAGCTTTCTTT,CASSWTANTEAFF
TRBJ1-2,.,.,17,TRBV7-9,TGTGCCAGCAGCTCGGGACTAAGGGACCCTATAGGGTATGGCTACACCTTC,CASSSGLRDPIGYGYTF
TRBJ1-2,.,.,16,TRBV7-2,TGTGCCAGCAGCCCGAGGGACATTCGAGCTAACTATGGCTACACCTTC,CASSPRDIRANYGYTF
TRBJ2-2,TRBD1,.,14,TRBV19,TGTGCCAGTAGTATCGGACAGGGGGCCGGGGAGCTGTTTTTT,CASSIGQGAGELFF
TRBJ1-4,TRBD1,.,14,TRBV30,TGTGCCTGGAGCATGACAGGGGTTAATGAAAAACTGTTTTTT,CAWSMTGVNEKLFF
TRBJ1-6,TRBD1,.,17,TRBV27,TGTGCCAGCAGTTCGAGACAGGGGAAGGCCTATAATTCACCCCTCCACTTT,CASSSRQGKAYNSPLHF
TRBJ2-7,TRBD2,.,12,TRBV30,TGTGCCTCCCGGGGGGGTACCTACGAGCAGTACTTC,CASRGGTYEQYF
TRBJ1-5,TRBD1,once,15,TRBV5-1,TGCGCCAGCAGCGGGCTCCCAGGGGGAAATCAGCCCCAGCATTTT,CASSGLPGGNQPQHF
TRBJ1-2,.,.,14,TRBV19,TGTGCCAGTAGTAACTTCGGACAGACCTATGGCTACACCTTC,CASSNFGQTYGYTF
TRBJ2-5,TRBD2,few,15,TRBV5-4,TGTGCCAGCAGCTTGCCGGGAGCGGGAGGGGAGACCCAGTACTTC,CASSLPGAGGETQYF
TRBJ2-5,TRBD2,.,15,TRBV25-1,TGTGCCAGCAGTGAAGGCGGGAGGGGCCGAGAGACCCAGTACTTC,CASSEGGRGRETQYF
TRBJ1-3,TRBD1,.,15,TRBV6-5,TGTGCCAGCAGGAAGGGACAGGACTCTGGAAACACCATATATTTT,CASRKGQDSGNTIYF
TRBJ1-1,TRBD1,.,16,TRBV7-2,TGTGCCAGCAGCTTAGCTGCCGGGACAGGTAACACTGAAGCTTTCTTT,CASSLAAGTGNTEAFF
TRBJ2-1,.,few,16,TRBV27,TGTGCCAGCAGTTTAAGGGGGATGGCCCGGTGGGGTGAGCAGTTCTTC,CASSLRGMARWGEQFF
TRBJ2-1,.,.,14,TRBV9,TGTGCCAGCAGCGTAGATCTAGGGGGCAATGAGCAGTTCTTC,CASSVDLGGNEQFF
TRBJ2-2,.,.,14,TRBV2,TGTGCCAGCAGTGAAGCCCGGGGGACCGGGGAGCTGTTTTTT,CASSEARGTGELFF
TRBJ2-7,.,.,12,TRBV6-6,TGTGCCAGCAGTTACAGCCGTTACGAGCAGTACTTC,CASSYSRYEQYF
TRBJ2-7,TRBD2,.,15,TRBV3-1/TRBV3-2,TGTGCCAGCAGCCAAGGTGTGACGGGCGGGAGTCAGCAGTACTTC,CASSQGVTGGSQQYF
TRBJ2-7,TRBD2,.,18,TRBV4-2,TGTGCCAGCAGCCAAGACCCAAGCGGGAGCGTCCAGACCTACGAGCAGTACTTC,CASSQDPSGSVQTYEQYF
TRBJ2-3,TRBD2,.,15,TRBV19,TGTGCCAGTAGTATCGCACTAGCGGGAGTATCTACGCAGTATTTT,CASSIALAGVSTQYF
TRBJ2-7,.,few,14,TRBV7-9,TGTGCCAGCAGCTTAGTAGGCGGGTCGGGCGAGCAGTACTTC,CASSLVGGSGEQYF
TRBJ2-2,TRBD1,.,16,TRBV4-2,TGTGCCAGCAGCCCTGAACGGACAGGTGACACCGGGGAGCTGTTTTTT,CASSPERTGDTGELFF
TRBJ2-1,TRBD1,.,12,TRBV24-1,TGTGCCACCGCCAGGGGGCTGGATGAGCAGTTCTTC,CATARGLDEQFF
TRBJ1-1,TRBD1,once,16,TRBV6-4,TGTGCCAGCAGTGACCCCCCGACAGGGTGGGACACTGAAGCTTTCTTT,CASSDPPTGWDTEAFF
TRBJ1-1,TRBD1,few,14,TRBV5-1,TGCGCCAGCAGCTTGGTAGGGGGCGACGCTGAAGCTTTCTTT,CASSLVGGDAEAFF
TRBJ1-6,.,once,13,TRBV7-2,TGTGCCAGCAGCTCCTTCTATAATTCACCCCTCCACTTT,CASSSFYNSPLHF
TRBJ2-5,TRBD2,.,15,TRBV10-2,TGCGCCAGCAGAGAAGCGGGAGGGCCCTTTGAGACCCAGTACTTC,CASREAGGPFETQYF
TRBJ1-2,TRBD1,.,16,TRBV6-4,TGTGCCAGCAGATCGACAGGGGGCCTCGCCGGCGGAGGCTACACCTTC,CASRSTGGLAGGGYTF
TRBJ1-5,TRBD1,.,14,TRBV19,TGTGCCAGTACCAGGGACAGGGGAAATCAGCCCCAGCATTTT,CASTRDRGNQPQHF
TRBJ2-1,.,.,13,TRBV12-3/TRBV12-4,TGTGCCAGCAGTAACGAGCGATACAATGAGCAGTTCTTC,CASSNERYNEQFF
TRBJ1-1,.,.,14,TRBV10-2,TGCGCCAGCAGTGAGGTTTTACAGGACACTGAAGCTTTCTTT,CASSEVLQDTEAFF
TRBJ1-1,TRBD1,.,14,TRBV5-4,TGTGCCAGCAGCCCGATTAGGGGGACAGATGAAGCTTTCTTT,CASSPIRGTDEAFF
TRBJ2-1,.,.,16,TRBV11-3,TGTGCCAGCAGCCCATTTGGAGGAGAAGGATACAATGAGCAGTTCTTC,CASSPFGGEGYNEQFF
TRBJ2-7,.,.,15,TRBV19,TGTGCCAGTAGTATTAGTGCCTATGGGCACTACGAGCAGTACTTC,CASSISAYGHYEQYF
TRBJ2-1,TRBD2,.,13,TRBV28,TGTGCCACCATTGGACTAGCGGTGAATGAGCAGTTCTTC,CATIGLAVNEQFF
TRBJ2-7,.,few,13,TRBV5-1,TGCGCCAGCAGGGTACTCCCAACCTACGAGCAGTACTTC,CASRVLPTYEQYF
TRBJ2-7,TRBD2,.,16,TRBV7-9,TGTGCCAGCCGGCGGCTAACGGGGGGGGCCGAGGGCGAGCAGTACTTC,CASRRLTGGAEGEQYF
TRBJ2-5,TRBD2,few,15,TRBV25-1,TGTGCCAGCAGTGACGGCGGGAGAGTGACAGAGACCCAGTACTTC,CASSDGGRVTETQYF